The 15 T cell receptor beta chains below come from one sample, sequenced in a study of high-grade serous ovarian cancer treatment subgroups (dated by TCRdb to about 2021). Preparation of the library involved the immunoSEQ multiplex PCR assay. TCRdb stores this immuneACCESS table with in-frame sequences only. Part of the clones is absent; in the studies checked, under half of the shortfall reflects unresolved V genes, and no reason is known for the rest. For this sample there are a few thousand clones; over 65% appear just once. The ten largest clones capture approximately 14% of the sample. The tumor samples were collected prior to definitive surgery or chemotherapy. Sequencing was done on a sample of tumor tissue. The source of these receptors is a human donor with high-grade serous ovarian cancer.

V and J are TRBV7-2 and TRBJ2-3; TRBD1 is a possible D gene (7 bases). V was clipped by 3 bases and J by 2 bases, with 9 bases between them. The CDR3 loop spans 14 amino acids. Germline CDR1 SGHTA, CDR2 FQGNSA. The DNA of the CDR3 is TGTGCCAGCAGCTTGGAGGGGGCCACAGATACGCAGTATTTT. The encoded protein is CASSLEGATDTQYF.

The chain carries TRBV5-8 and TRBJ2-5, with 9 bases fitting TRBD1. With 4 bases clipped from V and 1 base from J, the junction kept 5 bases outside the gene matches. CDR3 length: 15 residues. Germline assignment: CDR1 SGHTS and CDR2 YDEGEE. CDR3 in DNA: TGTGCCAGCAGCCCGGGACAGGGCCTCCAAGAGACCCAGTACTTC. This translates into CASSPGQGLQETQYF.

This clone is labeled large. V usage is TRBV5-6 and J usage is TRBJ2-4; perhaps TRBD1 as D (6 bases). Trimming removed 0 bases at V and 0 bases at J, with 16 bases between. The germline V gene has CDR1 SGHDT and CDR2 YYEEEE. This CDR3 has 18 amino acids. CDR3 bases: TGTGCCAGCAGCTTGGTCCTTGGCGGACAGCTAGCCAAAAACATTCAGTACTTC. Its translation is CASSLVLGGQLAKNIQYF.

The chain recombines TRBV4-3 with TRBJ2-1; 13 positions match TRBD2. Trimming at V came to 4 bases and at J to 5 bases, leaving 2 bases not matched to a gene. The CDR3 is 15 amino acids. The V gene's germline CDR1 is LGHNA and CDR2 YSLEER. The CDR3 nucleotides are TGCGCCAGCAGCCCACTAGCGGGGGGGAACAATGAGCAGTTCTTC. Protein sequence: CASSPLAGGNNEQFF.

The CDR3 coding sequence is TGTGCCAGTAGCTCCGGGGGTCGGACTGAAGCTTTCTTT. Its translation is CASSSGGRTEAFF. The chain uses TRBV19 and TRBJ1-1; tentatively, D is TRBD1 (5 bases). This CDR3 region has 13 residues. Germline CDR1 reads LNHDA; CDR2 reads SQIVND (reference sequence). V was shortened by 6 bases and J by 5 bases, with 13 bases between the two germline ends.

The chain carries TRBV19 and TRBJ2-7, with D perhaps TRBD2 (5 bases). The CDR3 consists of 14 residues. Germline CDR1 is LNHDA and CDR2 is SQIVND (reference sequence). V lost 8 bases and J lost 3, with 17 bases in between. CDR3 in DNA: TGTGCCAGTTACCAGCCGACCCGGGACTACGAGCAGTACGTC. Protein product: CASYQPTRDYEQYV.

The J gene is TRBJ2-7, the V gene TRBV23-1; 8 bases fit TRBD2. TRBV23-1 is annotated as an ORF whose role is uncertain. The CDR3 runs to 20 residues. V shed 2 bases and J 3 bases; nucleotides not matched to a gene: 21. The CDR3 protein is CASSQPWGGTRGNGIYEQYV. In DNA, the CDR3 is TGCGCCAGCAGTCAACCATGGGGAGGGACTAGGGGAAACGGGATCTACGAGCAGTACGTC.

V usage is TRBV7-8 and J usage is TRBJ1-6; D gene uncertain. Germline V lookup: CDR1 SGHVS, CDR2 FQNEAQ. V was pared by 1 base and J by 9 bases, with 13 bases between. The CDR3 runs 15 residues. This CDR3 is CASSLGKAFSSPLHF. The CDR3 coding sequence is TGTGCCAGCAGCTTAGGAAAGGCCTTTAGTTCACCCCTCCACTTT. Combining the CDR3 with reference TRBV7-8 and TRBJ1-6 gives the whole variable domain GAGVSQSPRYKVAKRGQDVALRCDPISGHVSLFWYQQALGQGPEFLTYFQNEAQLDKSGLPSDRFFAERPEGSVSTLKIQRTQQEDSAVYLCASSLGKAFSSPLHFGNGTRLTVT.

The CDR3 is CASSFGSTDTQYF. The CDR3 nucleotides read TGCGCCAGCAGCTTCGGGTCCACAGATACGCAGTATTTT. The V and J genes are TRBV5-1 and TRBJ2-3, with no clear D. V lost 2 bases, J lost 2 bases, and 6 bases lay in between. The CDR3 consists of 13 residues. CDR1 SGHRS and CDR2 YFSETQ come from the germline V gene.

The chain combines TRBV4-3 with TRBJ2-2, with 11 bases lining up with TRBD2. Germline CDR1 reads LGHNA; CDR2 reads YSLEER. This CDR3 contains 16 residues. After removal of 4 bases from V and 7 bases from J, the junction contained 8 bases not matched to a gene. The CDR3 DNA reads as TGCGCCAGCAGCCGGAATAGCGGGGGGGCCGTCGGGGAGCTGTTTTTT. This encodes CASSRNSGGAVGELFF.

This clone was seen more than once but under ten times. The chain uses TRBV29-1 and TRBJ1-1; no clear D. V was shortened by 7 bases and J by 10 bases, with 19 bases between the two germline ends. The CDR3 length is 12 residues. Germline V gene lookup returns CDR1 SQVTM and CDR2 ANQGSEA. The CDR3 DNA is TGCAGCGCTTCGATCCCCGCCGAGGGAGCTTTCTTT. This codes for CSASIPAEGAFF.

The rearrangement links TRBV19 to TRBJ2-7, with TRBD2 matching over 7 bases. Germline V gene lookup returns CDR1 LNHDA and CDR2 SQIVND (reference sequence). The CDR3 contains 14 residues. V shed 3 bases and J 2 bases; nucleotides not matched to a gene: 4. The CDR3 sequence: CASSMGLAAYEQYF. DNA for the CDR3: TGTGCCAGTAGTATGGGTCTAGCGGCCTACGAGCAGTACTTC.

The rearrangement joins TRBV7-9 to TRBJ1-2; TRBD1 aligns across 8 bases. Germline trimming cut 3 bases from V and 10 bases from J; bases unmatched to any gene: 4. CDR1 is SEHNR and CDR2 is FQNEAQ in the germline V gene (reference sequence). The CDR3 is made up of 12 amino acids. The CDR3 sequence: CASSFGQGDYTF. DNA for the CDR3: TGTGCCAGCAGCTTCGGACAGGGTGACTACACCTTC.

Comments on this clone: Likely a read error: the CDR3 ends without its conserved phenylalanine or tryptophan. The DNA is left out, because the CDR3 cannot be placed on it with certainty; the CDR3 is given as TCRdb lists it. The chain links TRBV2 to TRBJ2-7. CDR1 and CDR2 (germline): SNHLY, FYNNEI. The CDR3 extends over 12 residues, inclusive of both ends. CDR3 sequence reads: CASSSSRDLGVG.

The chain has TRBV13 and TRBJ1-2, with D hard to call. This CDR3 spans 13 amino acids. Germline CDR1 and CDR2: PRHDT and FYEKMQ (reference sequence). The V end was cut by 4 bases, the J end by 6 bases, with 12 bases between. This chain's CDR3 is CASSSEVGDGYTF. CDR3 DNA sequence: TGTGCCAGCAGCTCGGAAGTGGGAGATGGCTACACCTTC.